This TCR beta chain was obtained from a study of blood T cell repertoires in COVID-19. This CDR3 is 13 amino acids long. Trimming cost V 3 bases and J 5 bases, with 7 bases left between them. Germline CDR1 reads LGHNT; CDR2 reads FRNRAP. This table comes from immunoSEQ multiplex PCR, and its TCRdb copy is limited to in-frame clones, with some not included. The repertoire holds 75,000 or so clones, with 82% as singletons. The sequence was collected from a man aged 55 to 70 with acute or convalescent COVID-19. This chain uses TRBV12-5 with TRBJ2-2; D uncertain. Input material: peripheral blood. The CDR3 loop reads CASGLVATGELFF. CDR3 in DNA: TGTGCTAGTGGTTTAGTCGCGACCGGGGAGCTGTTTTTT. The full variable domain, in which reference TRBV12-5 and TRBJ2-2 provide the parts outside the CDR3, is DARVTQTPRHKVTEMGQEVTMRCQPILGHNTVFWYRQTMMQGLELLAYFRNRAPLDDSGMPKDRFSAEMPDATLATLKIQPSEPRDSAVYFCASGLVATGELFFGEGSRLTVL.